Presented here are 8 T cell receptor beta chains from one specimen sequenced in a study of blood T cell repertoires in COVID-19. Measured with immunoSEQ multiplex PCR; TCRdb has only the in-frame clones, and not every one. The sample carries 120,000 to 150,000 clones, about 87% recorded once. The sample comprised peripheral blood. The source of these receptors is a woman between 45 and 65 years old with acute or convalescent COVID-19.

This rearrangement joins TRBV7-6 to TRBJ2-7, with D perhaps matching TRBD2 (6 bases). V lost 1 base and J lost 3, with 16 bases in between. This CDR3 has 16 amino acids. In germline, CDR1 is SGHVS, CDR2 FNYEAQ. The CDR3 coding sequence is TGTGCCAGCAGCTTAGTTTCTAGGCGGGGTAACTACGAGCAGTACTTC. Amino acids: CASSLVSRRGNYEQYF.

This rearrangement joins TRBV7-9 to TRBJ2-5; the D gene is possibly TRBD1 (5 bases). This CDR3 has 15 residues. The germline V gene encodes CDR1 SEHNR and CDR2 FQNEAQ (reference sequence). Trimming stripped 0 bases from V and 1 base from J, with 9 bases between. The CDR3 is CASSLASDSQETQYF. The DNA for the CDR3 is TGTGCCAGCAGCTTAGCAAGTGACAGCCAAGAGACCCAGTACTTC.

This clone appeared a few times. V usage is TRBV28 and J usage is TRBJ1-2; 7 bases line up with TRBD1. V lost 6 bases and J lost 7; bases outside the gene matches: 11. CDR1 and CDR2 (germline): MDHEN, SYDVKM. The CDR3 covers 14 residues. The CDR3 protein is CASRTGTDLGGYTF. For the CDR3, the DNA is TGTGCCAGCAGGACCGGGACAGATCTTGGTGGCTACACCTTC.

The chain uses TRBV10-1 and TRBJ1-1; 7 nucleotides line up with TRBD1. Trimming removed 8 bases from V and 0 bases from J; junction bases left unmatched: 3. CDR3 length: 13 amino acids. CDR1 and CDR2 from the germline V gene are WNHNN and SYGVQD (reference sequence). The DNA of the CDR3 is TGCGCCAGCCGGGGACAGATGAACACTGAAGCTTTCTTT. It codes for CASRGQMNTEAFF.

This chain uses TRBV19 with TRBJ2-1, with D possibly TRBD2 on 6 matching bases. The CDR3 contains 16 residues. The V end was cut by 6 bases, the J end by 6 bases, with 21 bases between. CDR1 and CDR2 (germline): LNHDA, SQIVND (reference sequence). The CDR3 is CASRTIIRGTFNEQFF. DNA of the CDR3: TGTGCCAGTAGAACCATTATTCGCGGGACTTTCAATGAGCAGTTCTTC.

This clone was recorded only once. This chain links TRBV5-4 with TRBJ1-1, with D possibly matching TRBD1 (5 bases). This CDR3 spans 14 amino acids. V lost 1 base to trimming and J lost 0 bases, with 7 bases between them. Germline V gene data show CDR1 as SGHNT and CDR2 as YYREEE (reference sequence). CDR3 sequence (DNA): TGTGCCAGCAGCTTGTCCAGGGTGAACACTGAAGCTTTCTTT. This translates into CASSLSRVNTEAFF. Full variable domain (missing parts from reference TRBV5-4 and TRBJ1-1): ETGVTQSPTHLIKTRGQQVTLRCSSQSGHNTVSWYQQALGQGPQFIFQYYREEENGRGNFPPRFSGLQFPNYSSELNVNALELDDSALYLCASSLSRVNTEAFFGQGTRLTVV.

This clone was counted between two and nine times. This chain uses TRBV7-2 with TRBJ1-2; D unresolved. The germline V gene encodes CDR1 SGHTA and CDR2 FQGNSA. Trimming cost V 4 bases and J 6 bases, with 12 bases left between them. The CDR3 is made up of 13 amino acids. CDR3 nucleotides: TGTGCCAGCAGCTCAGGACGGGGAAATGGCTACACCTTC. Residues: CASSSGRGNGYTF.

V and J are TRBV29-1 and TRBJ1-1; D uncertain. The germline V gene encodes CDR1 SQVTM and CDR2 ANQGSEA. The CDR3 sequence is 11 residues long. Trimming took 2 bases from V and 10 from J, leaving 11 bases between them. The CDR3 coding sequence is TGCAGCGTTGAAACCGGGGAGGTAGCTTTCTTT. Protein sequence: CSVETGEVAFF.